This T cell receptor beta chain was recorded in a study of metastatic and nonmetastatic thyroid tumors. Across the whole study: The authors compared repertoires across blood and tumor or nodule tissue from malignant and benign thyroid patients.

Whole-study results and caveats: TCR beta diversity was reportedly significantly higher in malignant thyroid tumors than benign nodules, in blood and tumor.

Under the authors' procedure: Built for papillary thyroid cancer, a distant-metastasis classifier drew on CDR3 differences across clinicopathological groups. TCRdb re-called the PCR reads through MiXCR. The authors' filters were not applied to this entry. The data contain nearly 25,000 clones, roughly 13% of them singletons. This clone was observed at least ten times. Antigen: not known. The CDR3 has 15 amino acids. Germline CDR1 reads SGHDT; CDR2 reads YYEEEE. Trimming left V 1 base short and J 2 bases short, with 7 bases between. Not a single patient had been given any form of treatment at any point before undergoing thyroid surgery.

The V gene is TRBV5-6, the J gene TRBJ2-6, with D perhaps matching TRBD2 (5 bases). The sequenced sample was blood. The receptor was derived from a female donor with papillary thyroid cancer or a benign thyroid nodule (not recorded which). Some clones in this sample may be carry-over from other donors' samples. This CDR3 reads CASSLIGTGANVLTF. The CDR3 bases are TGTGCCAGCAGCTTGATCGGGACTGGGGCCAACGTCCTGACTTTC.